The 9 T cell receptor beta chains below were found in one sample sequenced in a study of siplizumab effects on memory and regulatory T cells. Using immunoSEQ multiplex PCR, the repertoire was profiled, and TCRdb retains in-frame clones only, with some absent. The sample lists roughly 92,000 clones, roughly 94% seen once, with approximately 1.5% in the top ten. Sequencing input: non-Treg CD4+ T cells sorted from blood. All receptors come from a human donor in good health.

The chain is built from TRBV6-5 and TRBJ2-2; unclear D gene. Trimming pared 5 bases from V and 5 bases from J, leaving 12 bases between. Germline V lookup: CDR1 MNHEY, CDR2 SVGAGI. The CDR3 is 14 amino acids. The CDR3 loop is CASSATGNTGELFF. The DNA for the CDR3 is TGTGCCAGCAGTGCGACTGGGAATACCGGGGAGCTGTTTTTT.

The rearrangement links TRBV6-5 to TRBJ2-7; maybe TRBD2 (5 bases). The germline V gene encodes CDR1 MNHEY and CDR2 SVGAGI. The length of the CDR3 is 13 residues. V was shortened by 6 bases and J by 6 bases, with 15 bases between the two germline ends. The chain's CDR3 is CASSSGIHFEQYF. The CDR3, as DNA: TGTGCCAGCAGCTCCGGGATCCACTTCGAGCAGTACTTC.

The chain is built from TRBV11-3 and TRBJ2-2, with D perhaps assigned TRBD1 or TRBD2 (5 bases each). V was cut by 5 bases and J by 8 bases, with 15 bases left in between. Germline V gives CDR1 SGHNT, CDR2 YENEEA. The CDR3 is 14 residues long. The CDR3 here is CASSLGPSSGELFF. CDR3 nucleotides: TGTGCCAGCAGCCTGGGACCGAGTTCGGGGGAGCTGTTTTTT.

With regard to this clone: The junction shows a germline mismatch at one end, possibly a read error. V gene TRBV2 combines with J gene TRBJ2-7; D might be TRBD2 (6 bases). Germline V gene sequence: CDR1 SNHLY, CDR2 FYNNEI. The CDR3 spans 12 residues. The chain's CDR3 is CASGGEPGSQNF. The DNA for the CDR3 is TGTGCCAGCGGCGGAGAACCCGGGAGCCAGAATTTC.

This clone was recorded once. The chain is built from TRBV27 and TRBJ2-2, with a weak D call TRBD2 (7 bases). The CDR3 contains 13 residues. Between the trimmed V and J ends, which lost 8 bases and 5 bases, there was a span of 12 bases. Germline lookup yields CDR1 MNHEY and CDR2 SMNVEV (reference sequence). CDR3 sequence (DNA): TGTGCCAGCGGGGGGGCCCTAACCGGGGAGCTGTTTTTT. This sequence encodes CASGGALTGELFF.

The V and J genes are TRBV19 and TRBJ2-7, with TRBD1 matching 11 bases. The germline CDR1 and CDR2 sequences are LNHDA and SQIVND (reference sequence). The CDR3 is made up of 15 amino acids. The ends lost 4 bases at V and 0 bases at J; junction bases unmatched: 2. CDR3 nucleotide sequence: TGTGCCAGTAGTAGCGGGACAGGGGGCTCCTACGAGCAGTACTTC. It specifies CASSSGTGGSYEQYF.

The genes are TRBV2 and TRBJ2-2; D unresolved. This CDR3 contains 13 residues. V shed 7 bases and J shed 7 bases, with 13 bases lying between them. Per the germline V gene, CDR1 is SNHLY and CDR2 is FYNNEI. CDR3 loop: CASIPEYGGELFF. The CDR3 bases are TGTGCCAGCATCCCCGAGTATGGCGGGGAGCTGTTTTTT.

The chain carries TRBV11-2 and TRBJ2-1; possibly TRBD1 or TRBD2 for D (6 bases each). V was shortened by 5 bases and J by 10 bases, with 12 bases between the two germline ends. In germline, CDR1 is SGHAT, CDR2 FQNNGV. The CDR3 length is 12 residues. CDR3 coding DNA: TGTGCCAGCAGCCCGGGGGCTCAAGAGCAGTTCTTC. Encoded protein: CASSPGAQEQFF.

The V gene is TRBV11-2, the J gene TRBJ2-7; 7 positions match TRBD1. CDR3 length: 18 residues. V lost 5 bases, J lost 4 bases, and 20 bases stayed unmatched. Germline values: CDR1 SGHAT, CDR2 FQNNGV. CDR3 nucleotides: TGTGCCAGCAGCAAAATCGTAATCCTCCGGGACAGAGTATACGAGCAGTACTTC. It yields the protein CASSKIVILRDRVYEQYF.